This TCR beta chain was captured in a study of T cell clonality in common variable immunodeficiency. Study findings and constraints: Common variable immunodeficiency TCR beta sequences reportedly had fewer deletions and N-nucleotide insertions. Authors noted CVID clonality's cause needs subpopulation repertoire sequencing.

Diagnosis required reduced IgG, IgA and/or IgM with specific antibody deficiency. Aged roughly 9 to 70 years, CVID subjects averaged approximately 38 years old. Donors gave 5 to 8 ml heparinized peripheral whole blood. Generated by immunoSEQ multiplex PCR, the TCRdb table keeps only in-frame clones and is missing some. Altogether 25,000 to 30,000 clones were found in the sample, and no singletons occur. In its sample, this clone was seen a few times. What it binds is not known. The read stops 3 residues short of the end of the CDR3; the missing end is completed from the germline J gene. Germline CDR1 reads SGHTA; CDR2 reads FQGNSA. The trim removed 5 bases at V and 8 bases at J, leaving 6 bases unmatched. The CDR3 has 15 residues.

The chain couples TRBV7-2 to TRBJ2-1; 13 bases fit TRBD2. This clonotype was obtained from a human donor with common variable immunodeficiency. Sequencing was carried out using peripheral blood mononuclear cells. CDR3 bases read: TGTGCCAGCAGCGATACTAGCGGGGGGGCGTATGAG. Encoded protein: CASSDTSGGAYE. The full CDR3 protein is CASSDTSGGAYEQFF.